This T cell receptor (beta chain) was identified in a study of T cells after posttransplantation cyclophosphamide. General study findings and limits: Recipient CMV seropositivity and CMV reactivation strongly tracked TRB clonality.

This clone came up many times. Its antigen is not identified. Germline V gives CDR1 SEHNR, CDR2 FQNEAQ (reference sequence). CDR3 size: 16 residues. V dropped 3 bases and J dropped 1; count of bases not matched to a gene: 4. Using immunoSEQ multiplex PCR, the repertoire was profiled, and TCRdb retains in-frame clones only, with some absent. The sample is made up of some 35,000 clones, none counted only once. The sequence came from a man aged 25 to 40 in good health and a related stem cell transplant donor. The V call is TRBV7-9, the J call TRBJ1-5, with TRBD1 identical over 9 bases. Sequenced sample: PBMCs. The CDR3 sequence is CASSFGQGSSNQPQHF. The DNA for the CDR3 is TGTGCCAGCAGCTTCGGACAGGGGTCCAGCAATCAGCCCCAGCATTTT.